This entry features one T cell receptor (beta chain) sequence. V shed 0 bases and J shed 3 bases, with 9 bases lying between them. Germline-derived CDR1 and CDR2 are SGDLS and YYNGEE. The CDR3 is made up of 14 amino acids. Researchers tagged individual cDNA molecules with unique molecular identifiers. One entry per CDR3 protein, called by TCRdb with MiXCR from the 5' RACE reads. In the table there are tens of thousands of distinct CDR3 sequences, less than 15% of which are singletons. This sample was taken from a study of early T cells in non-severe SARS-CoV-2 infection. Material for sequencing was whole blood. This chain uses TRBV9 with TRBJ1-1; a possible D gene is TRBD1 (5 bases). The sequence was collected from an adult who was a healthcare worker with PCR-confirmed SARS-CoV-2 infection or an uninfected control (not recorded which). Here the CDR3 reads CASSVGVGDTEAFF. The CDR3, as DNA: TGTGCCAGCAGCGTAGGGGTAGGGGACACTGAAGCTTTCTTT. Full variable domain (rest looked up from reference TRBV9 and TRBJ1-1): DSGVTQTPKHLITATGQRVTLRCSPRSGDLSVYWYQQSLDQGLQFLIQYYNGEERAKGNILERFSAQQFPDLHSELNLSSLELGDSALYFCASSVGVGDTEAFFGQGTRLTVV.